The 27 T cell receptor beta chains given below trace back to one sample, sequenced in a study of T-cell memory formation after mild COVID-19. Via MiXCR, TCRdb re-called the 5' RACE reads, giving one row per CDR3 protein. The data show under 350,000 distinct CDR3 sequences, about 17% seen once. Sequencing used PBMCs or a T cell subset sorted from them (not recorded which). These receptors originate from a man younger than 35 who had mild COVID-19 (a few samples of this study predate the infection). Cell type and time point are not known.

This clonotype showed up just a few times. The V gene is TRBV6-2 or TRBV6-3, the J gene TRBJ1-5; D gene uncertain. V was trimmed by 0 bases and J by 7 bases, leaving 10 bases between them. The CDR3 length is 14 residues. Per germline, CDR1 MNHEY and CDR2 SVGEGT. In DNA form, the CDR3 reads TGTGCCAGCAGTTACTCTGGGGAAACCCAGCCCCAGCATTTT. It specifies CASSYSGETQPQHF.

This clonotype showed up just a few times. The chain links TRBV7-2 to TRBJ2-3; D is perhaps TRBD2 (6 bases). The CDR3 has 17 residues. Per the germline V gene, CDR1 is SGHTA and CDR2 is FQGNSA. V lost 2 bases, J lost 1 base, and 16 bases lay in between. In DNA form, the CDR3 reads TGTGCCAGCAGCTTATCCGGGACTGAGAAAGGCACAGATACGCAGTATTTT. It is translated as CASSLSGTEKGTDTQYF.

The chain links TRBV12-3 or TRBV12-4 to TRBJ1-2; 8 bases match TRBD1. J was trimmed by 8 bases and V by 5 bases; bases with no gene match: 10. The CDR3 has 14 residues. The DNA of the CDR3 is TGTGCCAGCAGTATCGGCAGGGGGCACGGGGGCTACACCTTC. Translated: CASSIGRGHGGYTF.

Only a few counts were recorded for this clonotype. The gene calls are TRBV7-2 and TRBJ2-3, with a possible D match to TRBD2 (5 bases). V was shortened by 4 bases and J by 1 base, with 12 bases between the two germline ends. The CDR3 totals 15 residues. The germline CDR1 and CDR2 sequences are SGHTA and FQGNSA. The CDR3 DNA follows: TGTGCCAGCAGCTCCGACTACCTACGCACAGATACGCAGTATTTT. Encoded protein: CASSSDYLRTDTQYF.

The chain has TRBV6-2 or TRBV6-3 and TRBJ2-7; D is unresolved. CDR3 length: 13 residues. Trimming shortened V by 2 bases and J by 2 bases, and 7 bases separated the two germline ends. CDR1 and CDR2 from the germline V gene are MNHEY and SVGEGT. The CDR3 DNA sequence: TGTGCCAGCAGTTACCGAGCAACCTACGAGCAGTACTTC. It is translated as CASSYRATYEQYF.

The V call is TRBV6-5, the J call TRBJ2-5, with 10 bases identical to TRBD1. The junction had 11 bases not matched to a gene; V was cut back by 6 bases and J by 7 bases. The CDR3 covers 15 residues. CDR1 and CDR2 (germline): MNHEY, SVGAGI. CDR3 coding DNA: TGTGCCAGCAGAAAAGTTGGGACAGGGGTTATGACCCAGTACTTC. Residues: CASRKVGTGVMTQYF.

This clonotype has just a few counts. The chain uses TRBV27 and TRBJ2-5; perhaps TRBD2 as D (6 bases). Germline-derived CDR1 and CDR2 are MNHEY and SMNVEV (reference sequence). Trimming cost V 0 bases and J 5 bases, with 10 bases left between them. The CDR3 sequence is 14 residues long. The CDR3 is CASSLSVAGETQYF. In DNA, the CDR3 is TGTGCCAGCAGTTTATCCGTGGCGGGGGAGACCCAGTACTTC.

This clonotype was detected only a few times. The J gene is TRBJ1-1, the V gene TRBV3-1, with TRBD1 as a possible D gene (6 bases). The CDR3 covers 13 residues. Germline V gene lookup returns CDR1 LGHDT and CDR2 YNNKEL (reference sequence). V dropped 7 bases and J dropped 3 bases, with 12 bases sitting between them. The CDR3: CASMKQGYTEAFF. CDR3 DNA sequence: TGTGCCAGCATGAAACAGGGTTACACTGAAGCTTTCTTT. The full variable domain, rest sourced from reference TRBV3-1 and TRBJ1-1, is DTAVSQTPKYLVTQMGNDKSIKCEQNLGHDTMYWYKQDSKKFLKIMFSYNNKELIINETVPNRFSPKSPDKAHLNLHINSLELGDSAVYFCASMKQGYTEAFFGQGTRLTVV.

The rearrangement links TRBV30 to TRBJ1-5; TRBD1 might be the D (6 bases). With 3 bases removed from V and 6 bases from J, the gap between germline ends came to 12 bases. The germline gives CDR1 GTSNPN, CDR2 SVGIG (reference sequence). This CDR3 is 13 amino acids long. DNA of the CDR3: TGTGCCTGGAGAACACAGGGTGGTCAGCCCCAGCATTTT. It translates to CAWRTQGGQPQHF.

The J gene is TRBJ1-2, the V gene TRBV5-6; possible D gene TRBD1, 5 bases. The CDR3 spans 13 residues. Germline values: CDR1 SGHDT, CDR2 YYEEEE. Trimming stripped 0 bases from V and 9 bases from J, with 12 bases between. The CDR3 loop reads CASSLGQGPSYTF. Here the CDR3 DNA reads TGTGCCAGCAGCTTGGGGCAGGGACCTAGCTACACCTTC.

The chain is built from TRBV6-1 and TRBJ1-5, with D unresolved. V was cut by 6 bases and J by 7 bases, with 22 bases left in between. CDR3 length: 16 residues. Per germline, CDR1 MNHNS and CDR2 SASEGT. CDR3 loop: CASRAAIGILRQPQHF. The CDR3 nucleotides read TGTGCCAGCAGGGCCGCGATCGGGATCCTCCGCCAGCCCCAGCATTTT.

This clonotype was counted between two and nine times. The V and J genes are TRBV4-1 and TRBJ1-4, with a weak D call TRBD1 (5 bases). Per the germline V gene, CDR1 is MGHRA and CDR2 is YSYEKL. V gave up 4 bases and J gave up 7 bases, with 13 bases separating them. The CDR3 consists of 14 residues. CDR3 protein: CASSPTAPLEKLFF. The DNA of the CDR3 is TGCGCCAGCAGCCCGACAGCTCCCCTTGAAAAACTGTTTTTT.

CDR3 region: CASSDRDTSYEQYF. The CDR3 DNA reads TGTGCCAGCAGCGACCGGGACACCTCCTACGAGCAGTACTTC. This chain joins TRBV11-3 and TRBJ2-7, with D perhaps TRBD1 (6 bases). The V gene lost 5 bases and the J gene lost 0 bases, with 11 bases spanning the gap. Germline V gene lookup returns CDR1 SGHNT and CDR2 YENEEA. The length of the CDR3 is 14 residues.

This clonotype was recorded a few times. The DNA is omitted, as the CDR3 cannot be located on it reliably, and the CDR3 follows TCRdb's listing. The J gene is TRBJ2-7, the V gene TRBV6-5. The CDR3 length is 13 residues, termini included. Germline loops: CDR1 MNHEY, CDR2 SVGAGI. The CDR3 protein is CASSTSGRDEQYV.

The chain employs TRBV24-1 and TRBJ2-3; D is perhaps TRBD1 (5 bases). Germline CDR1 KGHDR, CDR2 SFDVKD. Trimming shortened V by 6 bases and J by 3 bases, and 15 bases separated the two germline ends. This CDR3 has 15 amino acids. For the CDR3, the DNA is TGTGCCACCAGTCACGGCAGGGAAGGAACAGATACGCAGTATTTT. It is translated as CATSHGREGTDTQYF.

The table lists this clonotype with a few counts. The chain carries TRBV4-1 and TRBJ2-2; D is tentatively TRBD1 or TRBD2 (5 bases each). Germline CDR1 is MGHRA and CDR2 is YSYEKL. V shed 4 bases and J shed 5 bases, with 17 bases lying between them. The CDR3 has 16 amino acids. This chain's CDR3 is CASSPPRGPGTGELFF. Written as DNA, the CDR3 is TGCGCCAGCAGCCCCCCCCGGGGACCGGGAACCGGGGAGCTGTTTTTT.

The V call is TRBV28, the J call TRBJ1-1, with TRBD1 matching over 7 bases. The CDR3 runs 11 residues. V lost 10 bases and J lost 10; bases outside the gene matches: 9. The germline gives CDR1 MDHEN, CDR2 SYDVKM. In DNA form, the CDR3 reads TGTGCCACCGACAGGGCAAGGGGAGCTTTCTTT. Translated: CATDRARGAFF.

This clonotype was observed a handful of times. The rearrangement uses TRBV5-1 and TRBJ2-7; 11 nucleotides line up with TRBD2. CDR1 is SGHRS and CDR2 is YFSETQ in the germline V gene. This CDR3 has 15 residues. After removal of 4 bases from V and 3 bases from J, the junction contained 6 bases not matched to a gene. The CDR3 here is CASSPTSGGFYEQYF. CDR3 coding DNA: TGCGCCAGCAGCCCCACTAGCGGGGGTTTCTACGAGCAGTACTTC. Based on the CDR3 plus reference TRBV5-1 and TRBJ2-7, the full variable domain is KAGVTQTPRYLIKTRGQQVTLSCSPISGHRSVSWYQQTPGQGLQFLFEYFSETQRNKGNFPGRFSGRQFSNSRSEMNVSTLELGDSALYLCASSPTSGGFYEQYFGPGTRLTVT.

As regards this clonotype: The junction and the germline gene differ at one end; a read error may be behind it. The V gene is TRBV5-5, the J gene TRBJ2-1; tentative D call: TRBD2 (5 bases). The germline CDR1 and CDR2 sequences are SGHKS and YYEKEE (reference sequence). This CDR3 contains 15 residues. The CDR3 sequence is CASSSASGGYSEQFF. The DNA for the CDR3 is TGTGCCAGCAGCTCAGCGAGTGGAGGATACAGTGAGCAGTTCTTC.

The rearrangement uses TRBV25-1 and TRBJ2-5, with D tentatively TRBD2 (5 bases). V was pared by 2 bases and J by 9 bases, with 13 bases between. CDR1 and CDR2 (germline): MGHDK, SYGVNS. The CDR3 consists of 13 residues. DNA of the CDR3: TGTGCCAGCAGTGAAGGGGATACGAGGGCCCAGTACTTC. This encodes CASSEGDTRAQYF.

The chain employs TRBV6-6 and TRBJ2-1, with unresolved D. CDR3 length: 15 residues. CDR1 MNHNY and CDR2 SVGAGI come from the germline V gene (reference sequence). Trimming pared 6 bases from V and 8 bases from J, leaving 20 bases between. CDR3 nucleotide sequence: TGTGCCAGCAGAACGGACGAGGTCTATCCCTATGAGCAGTTCTTC. Protein sequence: CASRTDEVYPYEQFF.

This clonotype was observed a handful of times. The rearrangement uses TRBV11-2 and TRBJ1-2; no clear D gene. V lost 5 bases and J 3 bases, leaving 16 bases between the germline ends. Germline V gene data show CDR1 as SGHAT and CDR2 as FQNNGV. This CDR3 has 15 amino acids. The CDR3 DNA reads TGTGCCAGCAGCACAAGGACGGCCGGAGACTATGGCTACACCTTC. It is translated as CASSTRTAGDYGYTF.

The J gene is TRBJ2-7, the V gene TRBV7-2; no clear D. Between the trimmed V and J ends, which lost 4 bases and 7 bases, there was a span of 14 bases. The germline V gene has CDR1 SGHTA and CDR2 FQGNSA. The CDR3 has 13 residues. The CDR3 spells CASSSQTLGEQYV. In DNA, the CDR3 is TGTGCCAGCAGCTCCCAGACCCTGGGGGAGCAGTACGTC.

V and J are TRBV7-2 and TRBJ2-5, with 12 bases lining up with TRBD2. Germline V lookup: CDR1 SGHTA, CDR2 FQGNSA. J lost 3 bases, V lost 5 bases, and 4 bases had no gene match. This CDR3 has 15 residues. CDR3 DNA sequence: TGTGCCAGCAGCCCCCGACTAGCGGGGGAAGAGACCCAGTACTTC. Translating gives CASSPRLAGEETQYF.

This clonotype was picked up one time. This sequence joins TRBV4-1 and TRBJ1-2; D uncertain. Germline V gene lookup returns CDR1 MGHRA and CDR2 YSYEKL. V lost 1 base and J lost 5, with 14 bases in between. The CDR3 runs to 15 residues. The CDR3 spells CASSQGPQQGYGYTF. In DNA form, the CDR3 reads TGCGCCAGCAGCCAAGGCCCTCAACAAGGGTATGGCTACACCTTC.

This clonotype appeared many times. V and J are TRBV5-1 and TRBJ2-1; possible D gene TRBD1, 6 bases. Looked up from germline, CDR1 is SGHRS and CDR2 is YFSETQ. Trimming stripped 1 base from V and 4 bases from J, with 9 bases between. The CDR3 extends over 14 amino acids. The DNA for the CDR3 is TGCGCCAGCAGCTTGCTAGGACAGTACAATGAGCAGTTCTTC. Translating gives CASSLLGQYNEQFF.

V usage is TRBV5-1 and J usage is TRBJ1-1; D is uncertain. The ends were cut back, 5 bases at V and 7 bases at J, with 12 bases in the middle. CDR1 SGHRS and CDR2 YFSETQ come from the germline V gene. The CDR3 runs to 12 residues. The CDR3 reads CASRYGEGEAFF. CDR3 bases: TGCGCCAGCAGATACGGGGAAGGTGAAGCTTTCTTT. The whole variable domain, remainder taken from reference TRBV5-1 and TRBJ1-1, is KAGVTQTPRYLIKTRGQQVTLSCSPISGHRSVSWYQQTPGQGLQFLFEYFSETQRNKGNFPGRFSGRQFSNSRSEMNVSTLELGDSALYLCASRYGEGEAFFGQGTRLTVV.